This T cell receptor (beta chain) originates from a study of blood T cell repertoires in COVID-19. Study-level background: Both acute and convalescent COVID-19 samples were obtained from the United States, Italy and Spain. Sources were T cells, B-cell-depleted T cells, or PBMCs; the material itself was cDNA or gDNA.

V was pared by 5 bases and J by 7 bases, with 5 bases of the junction left unmatched. The CDR3 length is 13 residues. Authors' data handling: Reference gene primer amplification in the assay estimated nucleated cell counts. The protocol was immunoSEQ multiplex PCR, while the TCRdb copy is restricted to in-frame clones and leaves out a portion. The V and J calls and clone size are taken from that table; D and trimming were inferred from the DNA. The table records roughly 38,000 clones, roughly 88% of them present only once. This TCR came from an older woman with acute or convalescent COVID-19. This chain uses TRBV12-3 or TRBV12-4 with TRBJ2-1; TRBD2 matches 7 bases. Input material: peripheral blood. The CDR3 DNA follows: TGTGCCAGCAGTGGGGGGGAGTGGAATGAGCAGTTCTTC. Protein sequence: CASSGGEWNEQFF.